The next 20 T cell receptor beta chains were all read from a single sample in a study of T cells after yellow fever vaccination (dated by TCRdb to between 2017 and 2020). The treatment or condition label corresponds to: live attenuated yellow fever vaccine strain. The library was made by 5' RACE. Data came from an Illumina NovaSeq 6000. TCRdb reanalyzed the raw reads on its own, using fastp at Q25 for trimming and MiXCR for clone calling, and kept in-frame beta chains. Each entry merges the rows of one CDR3 protein and shows their most common DNA and genes. In this sample the table shows 200,000 to 300,000 distinct CDR3 sequences, approximately 3.8% of which occur a single time. The top ten clones comprise roughly a fifth of the sample. Specimen: PBMCs, collected 15 days after the yellow fever booster vaccination. These receptors were obtained from a man younger than 30 who received the YFV17D yellow fever vaccine.

This clonotype was seen many times. The chain uses TRBV20-1 and TRBJ1-5; D gene ambiguous. The CDR3 runs to 13 residues. Germline V gives CDR1 DFQATT, CDR2 SNEGSKA (reference sequence). V was pared by 1 base and J by 7 bases, with 11 bases between. DNA of the CDR3: TGCAGTGCTAGAGTCGGAGGGCGCCAGCCCCAGCATTTT. It specifies CSARVGGRQPQHF.

This clonotype was observed many times. The genes are TRBV5-1 and TRBJ2-5, with D maybe TRBD2 (6 bases). The V end lost 3 bases, the J end lost 3 bases, and 12 bases lay between the germline ends. CDR3 length equals 14 residues. CDR1 and CDR2 (germline): SGHRS, YFSETQ. The chain's CDR3 is CASSWGLGEETQYF. CDR3 sequence (DNA): TGCGCCAGCAGCTGGGGACTGGGGGAAGAGACCCAGTACTTC.

This clonotype has at least ten counts. This likely comes from a read error, as the CDR3 has no conserved phenylalanine or tryptophan at its end. Because the CDR3's place on the DNA is in doubt, the DNA is left out and the CDR3 is given as listed by TCRdb. The rearrangement uses TRBV4-1 and TRBJ2-5; the table's D call, TRBD1, was not checked against the DNA. Per the germline V gene, CDR1 is MGHRA and CDR2 is YSYEKL. The length of the CDR3 is 11 amino acids, counting both ends. The CDR3 sequence is CASSQGGQWSL.

About this clonotype: This sequence may be a read error, since a much larger clone differs from it by one base. V is TRBV5-1 and J is TRBJ2-3; D might be TRBD1 or TRBD2, each matching 5 bases. This CDR3 is 15 amino acids long. V lost 6 bases, J lost 3 bases, and 17 bases lay in between. Looked up from germline, CDR1 is SGHRS and CDR2 is YFSETQ. Here the CDR3 reads CASNDLAWGTDTQYF. CDR3 DNA: TGCGCCAGCAACGATTTAGCGTGGGGGACAGATACGCAGTATTTT.

This clonotype was picked up many times. The chain recombines TRBV5-1 with TRBJ2-3, with D perhaps TRBD1 (5 bases). CDR1 SGHRS and CDR2 YFSETQ come from the germline V gene. The CDR3 is 14 amino acids. Trimming pared 7 bases from V and 0 bases from J, leaving 12 bases between. The CDR3 loop reads CASSPQVSTDTQYF. DNA for the CDR3: TGCGCCAGCTCACCACAGGTGAGCACAGATACGCAGTATTTT.

The table lists this clonotype with a few counts. The chain uses TRBV5-1 and TRBJ1-1; D ambiguous. Trimming removed 4 bases at V and 4 bases at J, with 8 bases between. This CDR3 has 12 amino acids. Germline CDR1 reads SGHRS; CDR2 reads YFSETQ. The CDR3 DNA sequence: TGCGCCAGCAGCGAGGGTCGCACTGAAGCTTTCTTT. Translated, it gives CASSEGRTEAFF.

This clonotype was counted at least ten times. The genes are TRBV29-1 and TRBJ2-3, with 14 bases lining up with TRBD2. Germline V gene lookup returns CDR1 SQVTM and CDR2 ANQGSEA. This CDR3 region has 17 residues. The V and J ends lost 6 bases and 0 bases, in that order; junction bases with no gene match: 8. The CDR3 protein is CSVWGLAGATSTDTQYF. CDR3 nucleotides: TGCAGCGTGTGGGGACTAGCGGGGGCTACTAGCACAGATACGCAGTATTTT.

This clonotype was detected many times. The chain joins TRBV10-3 to TRBJ1-2; 9 bases are a match to TRBD1. Looked up from germline, CDR1 is ENHRY and CDR2 is SYGVKD. Germline trimming cut 8 bases from V and 2 bases from J; bases unmatched to any gene: 3. CDR3 length equals 13 residues. The CDR3 region has the DNA TGTGCCATCCGGGGACAGGGCAACTATGGCTACACCTTC. This sequence encodes CAIRGQGNYGYTF.

The table lists this clonotype with many counts. The V call is TRBV7-2, the J call TRBJ2-2; 11 nucleotides align to TRBD1. Trimming at V came to 4 bases and at J to 3 bases, leaving 4 bases not matched to a gene. Germline V lookup: CDR1 SGHTA, CDR2 FQGNSA. The CDR3 extends over 16 amino acids. CDR3 coding DNA: TGTGCCAGCAGCTCACGGACAGGGGGCGACACCGGGGAGCTGTTTTTT. It is translated as CASSSRTGGDTGELFF.

This clonotype was recorded at least ten times. This chain joins TRBV7-9 and TRBJ2-4; D gene ambiguous. Trimming cost V 4 bases and J 0 bases, with 13 bases left between them. This CDR3 has 16 amino acids. Germline V CDR1 and CDR2: SEHNR, FQNEAQ (reference sequence). In DNA, the CDR3 is TGTGCCAGCAGCTCTACAAAACCCATAGCCAAAAACATTCAGTACTTC. Protein: CASSSTKPIAKNIQYF.

This clonotype was found many times. The chain is built from TRBV7-2 and TRBJ1-6; TRBD1 agrees at 9 bases. The V and J ends lost 3 bases and 2 bases, in that order; junction bases with no gene match: 11. The CDR3 has 19 residues. Germline CDR1 SGHTA, CDR2 FQGNSA. The CDR3 spells CASSFGGDRVRTYNSPLHF. Written as DNA, the CDR3 is TGTGCCAGCAGCTTTGGTGGGGACAGGGTGAGAACCTATAATTCACCCCTCCACTTT.

This clonotype was seen repeatedly, ten times or more. This rearrangement joins TRBV4-3 to TRBJ2-7, with 8 bases fitting TRBD1. Losses at the gene ends were 2 bases for V and 2 bases for J; bases not matched to a gene: 5. The CDR3 length is 15 residues. Per the germline V gene, CDR1 is LGHNA and CDR2 is YSLEER. The CDR3 region is CASSQNTGGPYEQYF. CDR3 DNA: TGCGCCAGCAGCCAAAACACAGGGGGTCCCTACGAGCAGTACTTC.

The table lists this clonotype with many counts. The rearrangement links TRBV20-1 to TRBJ1-6; D not certain. V was cut by 5 bases and J by 6 bases, with 11 bases left in between. The CDR3 runs 13 residues. Germline CDR1 is DFQATT and CDR2 is SNEGSKA (reference sequence). CDR3 nucleotides: TGCAGTGCTGACCGGGATATTAATTCACCCCTCCACTTT. It translates to CSADRDINSPLHF.

This sequence joins TRBV5-4 and TRBJ2-5; D perhaps matches TRBD1 (6 bases). Germline lookup yields CDR1 SGHNT and CDR2 YYREEE (reference sequence). The CDR3 has 14 residues. The V end lost 3 bases, the J end lost 3 bases, and 12 bases lay between the germline ends. The CDR3 here is CASSYLGGEETQYF. CDR3 DNA sequence: TGTGCCAGCAGCTACCTTGGGGGCGAAGAGACCCAGTACTTC.

The sample holds many counts of this clonotype. In DNA form, the CDR3 reads TGCGCCAGCAGGGAGGGGGGTAATGAGCAGTTCTTC. Amino acid sequence: CASREGGNEQFF. V gene TRBV5-1 combines with J gene TRBJ2-1; D could derive from TRBD1 or TRBD2 (6 bases each). Germline values: CDR1 SGHRS, CDR2 YFSETQ. The CDR3 runs 12 residues. Trimming removed 5 bases from V and 7 bases from J, with 10 bases in between.

This sequence joins TRBV12-3 or TRBV12-4 and TRBJ2-3; 13 bases match TRBD2. This CDR3 comprises 16 residues. The junction had 9 bases not matched to a gene; V was cut back by 6 bases and J by 6 bases. CDR3 residues: CASSERLAGGADTQYF. CDR3 sequence (DNA): TGTGCCAGCAGCGAGAGACTAGCGGGGGGTGCGGATACGCAGTATTTT.

This clonotype has ten or more counts. The rearrangement uses TRBV19 and TRBJ2-1; D is uncertain. Germline V gene sequence: CDR1 LNHDA, CDR2 SQIVND (reference sequence). The CDR3 contains 16 residues. V was cut by 2 bases and J by 3 bases, with 14 bases left in between. CDR3: CASSISGSPLYNEQFF. In nucleotides, the CDR3 is TGTGCCAGTAGTATATCTGGTTCACCCCTCTACAATGAGCAGTTCTTC.

This clonotype appeared many times. V and J are TRBV10-3 and TRBJ2-1; 11 positions match TRBD2. The CDR3 spans 16 residues. After removal of 1 base from V and 5 bases from J, the junction contained 4 bases not matched to a gene. Germline CDR1 and CDR2: ENHRY and SYGVKD. Here the CDR3 reads CAISEYGTSGNNEQFF. In DNA, the CDR3 is TGTGCCATCAGTGAGTATGGGACTAGCGGAAACAATGAGCAGTTCTTC.

This clonotype was counted many times. The chain employs TRBV18 and TRBJ2-3; D perhaps matches TRBD1 (5 bases). Trimming stripped 2 bases from V and 4 bases from J, with 10 bases between. In germline, CDR1 is KGHSH, CDR2 LQKENI. CDR3 length equals 14 residues. The CDR3 DNA reads TGTGCCAGCTCACCATCCAGGGCCCCAGATACGCAGTATTTT. Translating gives CASSPSRAPDTQYF.

In this sample, this clonotype turned up many times. V gene TRBV7-2 combines with J gene TRBJ2-7; the D gene is possibly TRBD1 (6 bases). The V end lost 5 bases, the J end lost 5 bases, and 13 bases lay between the germline ends. CDR3 length: 13 amino acids. Germline V lookup: CDR1 SGHTA, CDR2 FQGNSA. Written as DNA, the CDR3 is TGTGCCAGCAGCCCAAGGACAGTGGACGAGCAGTACTTC. Translated: CASSPRTVDEQYF.